The 10 T cell receptor beta chains listed next were all sequenced from one sample in a study of technical replicates of blood from a few donors. Method: immunoSEQ multiplex PCR; TCRdb's copy keeps in-frame clones and lacks some. The profile shows around 70,000 clones, about 95% of them singletons. Material: T cells isolated from PBMCs. These receptor sequences come from a human donor in good health.

The V call is TRBV30, the J call TRBJ2-7; TRBD1 is a possible D gene (5 bases). The V end lost 3 bases, the J end lost 0 bases, and 6 bases lay between the germline ends. CDR1 and CDR2 from the germline V gene are GTSNPN and SVGIG (reference sequence). This CDR3 region has 12 residues. CDR3 nucleotide sequence: TGTGCCTGGAGGGGGCTCTCCTACGAGCAGTACTTC. Its translation is CAWRGLSYEQYF.

A single count supports this clone. V gene TRBV4-1 combines with J gene TRBJ1-5, with a possible D match to TRBD1 (5 bases). Germline V gene lookup returns CDR1 MGHRA and CDR2 YSYEKL. The CDR3 contains 15 residues. V lost 2 bases to trimming and J lost 5 bases, with 13 bases between them. CDR3 sequence reads: CASSQRGLRDQPQHF. The CDR3 DNA reads as TGCGCCAGCAGCCAACGGGGACTCAGGGATCAGCCCCAGCATTTT.

This chain uses TRBV29-1 with TRBJ2-3, with TRBD2 matching 11 bases. The CDR3 totals 14 residues. Per the germline V gene, CDR1 is SQVTM and CDR2 is ANQGSEA. The J segment lost 3 bases and the V segment lost 4 bases, leaving 3 bases of the junction unmatched. In nucleotides, the CDR3 is TGCAGCGTTGCTAGCGGGAGGAAAACAGATACGCAGTATTTT. Translation gives CSVASGRKTDTQYF.

The chain links TRBV5-1 to TRBJ2-1; 10 nucleotides agree with TRBD2. Germline V gene sequence: CDR1 SGHRS, CDR2 YFSETQ. The CDR3 sequence is 15 residues long. V trimming: 7 bases; J trimming: 7 bases; junction bases outside the gene matches: 11. The CDR3 spells CASHEPGLARNEQFF. In DNA form, the CDR3 reads TGCGCCAGCCACGAACCGGGACTAGCGAGAAATGAGCAGTTCTTC.

In DNA, the CDR3 is TGTGCCAGCAGCTTGGTGGGAGGGTTTTCCTACAATGAGCAGTTCTTC. Protein sequence: CASSLVGGFSYNEQFF. The rearrangement joins TRBV5-4 to TRBJ2-1, with 7 bases matching TRBD2. The CDR3 covers 16 residues. Germline V gives CDR1 SGHNT, CDR2 YYREEE (reference sequence). Unmatched junction bases numbered 4, after V lost 0 bases and J lost 1 base.

The chain recombines TRBV6-1 with TRBJ2-7; D is perhaps TRBD1 (5 bases). The CDR3 runs to 13 residues. The V end lost 8 bases, the J end lost 6 bases, and 17 bases lay between the germline ends. CDR1 is MNHNS, CDR2 SASEGT, per germline. The CDR3 here is CASGASMRGEQYF. In DNA form, the CDR3 reads TGTGCCAGCGGGGCGAGCATGCGTGGCGAGCAGTACTTC.

This chain joins TRBV6-4 and TRBJ2-1, with TRBD2 matching over 10 bases. CDR3 length: 16 residues. Germline values: CDR1 MRHNA, CDR2 SNTAGT. V shed 4 bases and J 9 bases; nucleotides not matched to a gene: 12. The CDR3 reads CASSVLSLAGVGEQFF. CDR3 nucleotide sequence: TGTGCCAGCAGTGTCCTGTCCCTAGCGGGAGTGGGTGAGCAGTTCTTC.

V is TRBV30 and J is TRBJ1-5; tentatively, D is TRBD1 (5 bases). The CDR3 extends over 13 amino acids. Looked up from germline, CDR1 is GTSNPN and CDR2 is SVGIG (reference sequence). The V gene lost 3 bases and the J gene lost 3 bases, with 9 bases spanning the gap. The CDR3: CAWSGGSNQPQHF. CDR3 in DNA: TGTGCCTGGAGCGGGGGATCCAATCAGCCCCAGCATTTT.

The rearrangement uses TRBV5-4 and TRBJ1-2; 9 bases fit TRBD1. This CDR3 has 14 residues. The ends lost 2 bases at V and 6 bases at J; junction bases unmatched: 5. Germline assignment: CDR1 SGHNT and CDR2 YYREEE (reference sequence). The DNA for the CDR3 is TGTGCCAGCAGCTTACGGGACAGGGCCCATGGCTACACCTTC. This gives the protein CASSLRDRAHGYTF.

The genes are TRBV7-9 and TRBJ2-1, with no clear D. This CDR3 is 14 amino acids long. CDR1 is SEHNR, CDR2 FQNEAQ, per germline (reference sequence). V was pared by 3 bases and J by 0 bases, with 6 bases between. The CDR3 sequence: CASSFGYSYNEQFF. The CDR3 bases are TGTGCCAGCAGCTTCGGGTACTCCTACAATGAGCAGTTCTTC.